The text below deals with one T cell receptor beta chain. No antigen is known for it. The CDR3 covers 13 residues. From germline, CDR1 is LGHNT and CDR2 FRNRAP. This entry is derived from a study of regulatory T cells in long-lasting Graves disease. Study-wide points: Persistent patients had a count of shared public clonotypes (approximately 3,000) that exceeded that of new patients (approximately 920). What was studied was peripheral blood only, and not thyroid tissue.

Arm-PCR with iRepertoire HTBI primers amplified the CDR3 regions for these TCR beta libraries. In the source study's methods: Across samples, 50 to 65 TRBV and 13 to 15 TRBJ segments were found. TCRdb processed the multiplex PCR reads anew with MiXCR; each CDR3 protein has one entry. What appears here as the V and J calls and clone size reflects TCRdb's work, not the paper's. The table has about 660,000 distinct CDR3 sequences, roughly 30% seen once; the top ten hold roughly 46%. Stated time point: persistent/refractory GD, antithyroid drugs over 5 years with positive TRAb. With RNA extracted from PBMCs as input, the TCR library was made. From each patient, around 9 milliliters of peripheral blood was drawn and collected into an EDTA anticoagulant tube.

The source of this sequence is a female donor with Graves disease. This specimen was peripheral blood mononuclear cells (PBMCs), taken when the disease was refractory, from a patient treated with antithyroid drugs. The chain links TRBV12-5 to TRBJ2-5, with 7 positions matching TRBD2. The J call is doubtful: the DNA matches TRBJ2-1 better. In DNA, the CDR3 is TGTGCTAGTGGAGAGGGACTACCTCCTGAGCAGTTCTTC. It is translated as CASGEGLPPEQFF.